This TCR beta chain was recovered during a study of PD-L1 blockade in urothelial cancer (dated by TCRdb to the late 2010s). Regarding the study in general: Every patient began therapy in the mid-2010s and was given atezolizumab 1,200 mg intravenously every 3 weeks. About 90% of the roughly 30 patients were identified as males with urothelial cancer of bladder origin, and a prior smoking history was reported by 18 of 29 patients. Patients had an ECOG performance status of 0 or 1 and had received between 0 and 3 prior chemotherapy regimens. Blood samples were analyzed 3 weeks after the start of treatment (second dose) and 6 weeks after the start of treatment. A median of roughly 140,000 T cells and around 81,000 unique TCRs was obtained from blood samples, and a median clonality of roughly 0.08 was observed. The study was an exploratory multi-omic analysis of somatic, immune and clinical correlates of response to PD-L1 blockade with atezolizumab in urothelial cancer. Pretreatment tumor samples and matched peripheral blood, collected serially before and after atezolizumab treatment, underwent TCR sequencing. Durable clinical benefit was defined as progression-free survival longer than 6 months, and TCR features were also tested against progression-free and overall survival. In the same patients who had TCR sequencing, pretreatment tumors also underwent whole exome sequencing and RNA sequencing. Some ten patients reached durable clinical benefit, while about 19 patients did not. Pretreatment blood TCR-seq was available for about 27 patients, at least one posttreatment blood collection was obtained for around 25 patients, and tumor TCR-seq was available for around 25 patients.

The sample's time point label is to be understood as: peripheral blood 6 weeks after treatment start. A total of approximately 27 patients with locally advanced or metastatic urothelial carcinoma, treated at Memorial Sloan Kettering on a trial protocol, made up the cohort. Peripheral blood mononuclear cells were collected pretreatment and during treatment, at between 1 and 8 total time points per patient. The Qiagen DNeasy Blood extraction kit was used to purify genomic DNA from total PBMCs and tumor samples. PBMCs were collected pretreatment and during treatment and were isolated and stored as previously described. In the case of this clone: Its antigen target is currently unknown. Base qualities are not at hand, and no much larger clone is one base apart.

Each PCR received spiked-in synthetic TCR analog templates so that absolute template abundance could be estimated from read counts. The immunoSEQ assay used bias-controlled V and J gene primers to amplify TCRbeta CDR3 regions from genomic DNA. Rearranged TCRbeta segments were sequenced at approximately 20X coverage. In the source study's methods: Clustering was used to correct sequencing errors, and CDR3s were annotated against IMGT to assign V, D and J genes. Downstream analyses used only productive TCRbeta rearrangements and left out out-of-frame or stop-codon sequences. Clonality was computed as one minus Shannon entropy normalized by the log of the number of unique productive sequences. Fisher's exact test with Benjamini-Hochberg correction, using a cutoff of adjusted p below 0.01, was how clones that differed between time points or between blood and tumor were identified. The table was pulled from immuneACCESS by TCRdb, which kept in-frame rearrangements only. Such tables lose some clones; where checked, under half of the loss comes from unresolved V genes, and the rest has no known cause. V and J calls plus clone size are reproduced from that table; the DNA served to infer D and trimming. This sample gives roughly 29,000 clones in total; under 90% of them show up just once. The top ten clones comprise roughly 3% of the sample.

Overall results and qualifications from the work: Improved progression-free and overall survival was associated with having pretreatment peripheral blood TCR clonality below the median. Because the sample size was small (n ≈ 28) and many of the analyses were exploratory, the results are meant to be hypothesis-generating. Patients with durable benefit showed greater expansion of tumor-associated TCR clones in peripheral blood 3 weeks after starting treatment (n = 22, p = 0.022).

The sequence derives from a man in his 70s with urothelial cancer. The specimen was PBMCs, collected around atezolizumab (anti-PD-L1) treatment.

CDR3 protein: CATSIWTSGLETQYF. The DNA sequence is given as TGTGCCACCAGCATATGGACTAGCGGCCTTGAGACCCAGTACTTC. This chain is built from TRBV15 and TRBJ2-5; 10 bases in between match TRBD2. Germline trimming amounts to 4 bases on V and 5 bases on J, with 7 as the count of junction bases outside the gene matches. The CDR3 starts with the cysteine, ends with the phenylalanine, and has 15 residues. The sequence is cut down to CDR3 DNA, 45 bases in frame from base 1. The germline V gene encodes CDR1 LNHNV and CDR2 YYDKDF (reference sequence).